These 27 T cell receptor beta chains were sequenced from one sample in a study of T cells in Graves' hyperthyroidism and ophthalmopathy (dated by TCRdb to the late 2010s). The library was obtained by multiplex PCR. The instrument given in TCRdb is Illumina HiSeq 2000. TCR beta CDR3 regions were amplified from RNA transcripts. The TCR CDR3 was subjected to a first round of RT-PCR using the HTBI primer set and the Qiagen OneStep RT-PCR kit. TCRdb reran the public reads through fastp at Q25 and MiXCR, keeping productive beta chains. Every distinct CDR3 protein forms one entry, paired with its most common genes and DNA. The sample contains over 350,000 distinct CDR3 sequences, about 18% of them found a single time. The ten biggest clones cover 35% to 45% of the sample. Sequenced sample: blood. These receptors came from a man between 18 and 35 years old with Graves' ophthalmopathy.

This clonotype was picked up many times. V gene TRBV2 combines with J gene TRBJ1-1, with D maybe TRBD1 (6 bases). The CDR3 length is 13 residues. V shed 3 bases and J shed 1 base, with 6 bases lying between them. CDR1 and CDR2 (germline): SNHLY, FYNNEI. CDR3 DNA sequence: TGTGCCAGCAGTGAGGGGGCGAACACTGAAGCTTTCTTT. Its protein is CASSEGANTEAFF.

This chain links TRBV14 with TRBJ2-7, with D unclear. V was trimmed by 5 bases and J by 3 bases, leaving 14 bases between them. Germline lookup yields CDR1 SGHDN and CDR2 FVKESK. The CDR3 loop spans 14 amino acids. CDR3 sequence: CASSGTPRVYEQYF. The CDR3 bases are TGTGCCAGCAGCGGCACCCCCCGGGTCTACGAGCAGTACTTC.

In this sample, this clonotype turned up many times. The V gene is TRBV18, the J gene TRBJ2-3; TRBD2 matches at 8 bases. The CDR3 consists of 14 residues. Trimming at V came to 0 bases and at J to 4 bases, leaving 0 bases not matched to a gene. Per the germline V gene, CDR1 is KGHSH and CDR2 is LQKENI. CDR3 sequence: CASSPPLAADTQYF. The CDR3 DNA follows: TGTGCCAGCTCACCACCACTAGCGGCAGATACGCAGTATTTT.

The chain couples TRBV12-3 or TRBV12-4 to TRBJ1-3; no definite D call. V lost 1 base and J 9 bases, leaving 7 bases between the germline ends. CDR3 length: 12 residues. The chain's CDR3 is CASSLGRSTIYF. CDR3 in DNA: TGTGCCAGCAGTTTAGGTCGAAGCACCATATATTTT.

The chain's CDR3 is CASRTALSYNEQFF. The CDR3 DNA reads TGTGCCAGCCGGACAGCTCTTTCCTACAATGAGCAGTTCTTC. The chain has TRBV27 and TRBJ2-1, with a tentative D call TRBD1 (6 bases). Germline V gene lookup returns CDR1 MNHEY and CDR2 SMNVEV (reference sequence). The CDR3 consists of 14 residues. Trimming removed 8 bases from V and 1 base from J, with 12 bases in between.

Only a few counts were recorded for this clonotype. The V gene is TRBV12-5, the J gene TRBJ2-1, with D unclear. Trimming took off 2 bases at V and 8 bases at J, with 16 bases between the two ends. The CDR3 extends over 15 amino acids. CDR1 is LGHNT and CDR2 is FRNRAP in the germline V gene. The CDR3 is CASGLFGDAGDEQFF. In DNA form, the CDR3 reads TGTGCTAGTGGTTTGTTCGGCGACGCTGGGGATGAGCAGTTCTTC.

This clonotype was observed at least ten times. The CDR3 sequence is CASSSQTGTSVHEQYF. The CDR3 region has the DNA TGTGCCAGCAGCTCACAGACCGGGACATCGGTACACGAGCAGTACTTC. The genes are TRBV7-3 and TRBJ2-7, with D possibly matching TRBD1 (6 bases). V dropped 4 bases and J dropped 5 bases, with 21 bases sitting between them. Per germline, CDR1 SGHTA and CDR2 FQGTGA. The CDR3 runs 16 residues.

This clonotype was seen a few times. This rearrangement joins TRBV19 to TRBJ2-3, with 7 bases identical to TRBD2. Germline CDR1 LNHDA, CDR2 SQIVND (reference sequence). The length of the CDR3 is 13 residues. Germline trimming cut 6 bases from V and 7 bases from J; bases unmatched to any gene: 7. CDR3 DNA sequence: TGTGCCAGTAGCGAAACTAGCGCCCATACGCAGTATTTT. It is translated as CASSETSAHTQYF. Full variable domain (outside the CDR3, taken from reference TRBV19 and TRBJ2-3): DGGITQSPKYLFRKEGQNVTLSCEQNLNHDAMYWYRQDPGQGLRLIYYSQIVNDFQKGDIAEGYSVSREKKESFPLTVTSAQKNPTAFYLCASSETSAHTQYFGPGTRLTVL.

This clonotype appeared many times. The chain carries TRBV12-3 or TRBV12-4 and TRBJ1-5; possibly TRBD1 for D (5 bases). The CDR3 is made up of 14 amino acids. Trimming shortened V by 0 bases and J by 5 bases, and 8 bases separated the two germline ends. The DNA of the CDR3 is TGTGCCAGCAGTTTAGCGCGGGGGGATCAGCCCCAGCATTTT. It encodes CASSLARGDQPQHF.

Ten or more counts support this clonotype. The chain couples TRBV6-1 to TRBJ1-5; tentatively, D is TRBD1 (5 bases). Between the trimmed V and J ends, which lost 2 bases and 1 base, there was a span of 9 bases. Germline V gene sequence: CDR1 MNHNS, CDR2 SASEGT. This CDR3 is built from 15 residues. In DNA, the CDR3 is TGTGCCAGCAGTGAACTTGGGGGGAGCAATCAGCCCCAGCATTTT. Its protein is CASSELGGSNQPQHF.

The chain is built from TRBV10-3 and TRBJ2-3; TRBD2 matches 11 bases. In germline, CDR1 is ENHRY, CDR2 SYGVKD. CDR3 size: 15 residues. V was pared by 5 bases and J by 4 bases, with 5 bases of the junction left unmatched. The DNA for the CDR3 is TGTGCCATCAGTCAGACTAGCGGGGATGCAGATACGCAGTATTTT. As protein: CAISQTSGDADTQYF.

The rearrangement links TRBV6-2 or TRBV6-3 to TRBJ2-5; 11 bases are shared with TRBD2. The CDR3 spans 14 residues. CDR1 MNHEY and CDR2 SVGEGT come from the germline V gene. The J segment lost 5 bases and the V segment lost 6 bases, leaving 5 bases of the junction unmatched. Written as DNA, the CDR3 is TGTGCCAGCAGCCAGACTAGCGGGGCCGAGACCCAGTACTTC. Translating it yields CASSQTSGAETQYF.

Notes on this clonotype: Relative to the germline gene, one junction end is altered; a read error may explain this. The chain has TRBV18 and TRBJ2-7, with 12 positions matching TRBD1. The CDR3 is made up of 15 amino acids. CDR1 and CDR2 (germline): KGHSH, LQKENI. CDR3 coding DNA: TGTGCCAGCCCACCGGGACAGGGGGCAGGTTACGAGCAGTACTTC. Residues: CASPPGQGAGYEQYF.

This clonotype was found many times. The CDR3 sequence is CASSLAFTGSSYEQYF. CDR3 nucleotide sequence: TGTGCCAGCAGCTTAGCATTTACTGGGAGCTCCTACGAGCAGTACTTC. V usage is TRBV7-8 and J usage is TRBJ2-7; maybe TRBD2 (5 bases). Trimming removed 0 bases from V and 0 bases from J, with 12 bases in between. Germline V gene data show CDR1 as SGHVS and CDR2 as FQNEAQ. The CDR3 spans 16 residues.

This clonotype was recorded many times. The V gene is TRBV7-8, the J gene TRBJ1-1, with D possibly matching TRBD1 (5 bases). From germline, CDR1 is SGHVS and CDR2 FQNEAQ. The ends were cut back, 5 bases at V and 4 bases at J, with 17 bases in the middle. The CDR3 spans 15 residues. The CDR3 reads CASSRQSQGATEAFF. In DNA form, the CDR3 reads TGTGCCAGCAGCCGCCAAAGCCAGGGAGCCACTGAAGCTTTCTTT.

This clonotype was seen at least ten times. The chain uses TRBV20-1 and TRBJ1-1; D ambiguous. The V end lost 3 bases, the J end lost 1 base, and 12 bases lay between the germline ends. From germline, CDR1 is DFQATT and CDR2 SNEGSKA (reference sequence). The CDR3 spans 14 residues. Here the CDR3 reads CSARPAVGNTEAFF. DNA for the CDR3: TGCAGTGCTAGGCCTGCGGTGGGGAACACTGAAGCTTTCTTT.

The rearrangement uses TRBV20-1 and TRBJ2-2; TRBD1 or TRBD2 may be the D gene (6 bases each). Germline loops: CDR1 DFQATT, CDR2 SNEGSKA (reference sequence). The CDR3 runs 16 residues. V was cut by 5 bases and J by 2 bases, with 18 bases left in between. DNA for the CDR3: TGCAGTGCTCTCCCCCCCGGGGGCCCAAACACCGGGGAGCTGTTTTTT. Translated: CSALPPGGPNTGELFF.

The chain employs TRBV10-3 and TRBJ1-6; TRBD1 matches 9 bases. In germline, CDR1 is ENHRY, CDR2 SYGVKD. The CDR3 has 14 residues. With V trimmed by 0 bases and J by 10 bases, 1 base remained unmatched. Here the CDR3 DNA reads TGTGCCATCAGTGAGTCGACAGGGGGATCACCCCTCCACTTT. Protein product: CAISESTGGSPLHF.

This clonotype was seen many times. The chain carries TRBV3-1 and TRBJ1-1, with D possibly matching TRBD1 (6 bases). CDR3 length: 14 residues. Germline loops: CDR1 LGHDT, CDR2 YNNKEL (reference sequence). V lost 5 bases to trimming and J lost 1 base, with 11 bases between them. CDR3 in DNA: TGTGCCAGCAGCGTGCCAGGGGCGAACACTGAAGCTTTCTTT. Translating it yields CASSVPGANTEAFF.

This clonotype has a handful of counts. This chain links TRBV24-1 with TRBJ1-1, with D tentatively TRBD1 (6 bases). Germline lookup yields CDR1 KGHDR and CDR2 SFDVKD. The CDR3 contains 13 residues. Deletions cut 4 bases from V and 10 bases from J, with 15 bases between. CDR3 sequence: CATSDPQGRRAFF. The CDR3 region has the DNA TGTGCCACCAGTGACCCACAGGGACGAAGAGCTTTCTTT.

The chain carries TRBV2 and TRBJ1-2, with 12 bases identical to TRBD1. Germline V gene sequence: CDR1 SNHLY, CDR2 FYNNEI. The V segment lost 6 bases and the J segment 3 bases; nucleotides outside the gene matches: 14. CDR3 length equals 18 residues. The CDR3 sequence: CASSAHRDRGLEDYGYTF. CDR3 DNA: TGTGCCAGCAGCGCCCACCGGGACAGGGGGCTCGAAGACTATGGCTACACCTTC.

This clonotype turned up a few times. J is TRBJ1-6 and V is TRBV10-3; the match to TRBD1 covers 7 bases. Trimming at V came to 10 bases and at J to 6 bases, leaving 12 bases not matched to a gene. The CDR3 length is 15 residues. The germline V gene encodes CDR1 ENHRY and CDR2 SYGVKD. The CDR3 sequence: CATSPGTAINSPLHF. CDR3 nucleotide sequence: TGTGCCACGTCCCCAGGGACAGCGATTAATTCACCCCTCCACTTT.

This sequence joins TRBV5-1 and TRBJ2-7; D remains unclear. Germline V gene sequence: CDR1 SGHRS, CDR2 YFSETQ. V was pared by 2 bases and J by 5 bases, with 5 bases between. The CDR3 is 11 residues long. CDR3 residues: CASSFNDEQYF. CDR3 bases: TGCGCCAGCAGCTTTAACGACGAGCAGTACTTC.

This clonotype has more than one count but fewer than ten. CDR3 amino acids: CASSRRSGQSNQPQHF. The CDR3 region has the DNA TGTGCCAGCAGCCGCAGGTCAGGGCAAAGCAATCAGCCCCAGCATTTT. This rearrangement joins TRBV12-3 or TRBV12-4 to TRBJ1-5, with D possibly matching TRBD1 (5 bases). Trimming shortened V by 6 bases and J by 1 base, and 16 bases separated the two germline ends. There are 16 residues in the CDR3.

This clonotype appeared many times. The CDR3 protein is CSHLKTGGDEQYF. The CDR3 region has the DNA TGCAGCCACTTGAAGACAGGGGGGGACGAGCAGTACTTC. The V and J genes are TRBV20-1 and TRBJ2-7; 9 bases align to TRBD1. Germline V gene lookup returns CDR1 DFQATT and CDR2 SNEGSKA (reference sequence). CDR3 length equals 13 residues.

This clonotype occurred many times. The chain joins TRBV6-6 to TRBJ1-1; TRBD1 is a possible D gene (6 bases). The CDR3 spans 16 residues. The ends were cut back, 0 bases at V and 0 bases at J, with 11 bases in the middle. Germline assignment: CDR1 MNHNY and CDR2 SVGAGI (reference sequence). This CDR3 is CASSYSRQEMNTEAFF. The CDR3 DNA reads TGTGCCAGCAGTTACTCTAGACAGGAGATGAACACTGAAGCTTTCTTT.

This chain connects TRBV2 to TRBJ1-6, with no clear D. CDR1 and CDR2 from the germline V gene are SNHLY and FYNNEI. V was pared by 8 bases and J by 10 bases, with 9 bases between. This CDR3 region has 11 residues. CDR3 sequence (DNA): TGTGCCAGCTCTAACGAATCACCCCTCCACTTT. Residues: CASSNESPLHF.